This T cell receptor beta chain appears in the sequencing data of a study of OX40 agonist ivuxolimab in advanced cancers. Describing the broader study: Ivuxolimab, which targeted the costimulatory receptor OX40 (CD134), was an agonistic, fully human IgG2 monoclonal antibody. The point of sequencing TCRbeta in the periphery was to test whether ivuxolimab changed TCR sequence diversity and drove clonal T-cell expansion. The paper reports the monotherapy dose-escalation portion (N = 52 patients) of the phase I ivuxolimab trial. In the dose-escalation cohort, approximately 80% of patients were male, and the mean age was around 65 years with a range of 23 to 79. Among the roughly 50 dose-escalation patients, about 20 had hepatocellular carcinoma, approximately 15 melanoma, 9 renal cell carcinoma and 9 head and neck cancer. Prior anti-PD-1, anti-PD-L1 or anti-CTLA-4 therapy was permitted, and checkpoint inhibitors had been received by approximately 39% of dose-escalation patients. Intravenous ivuxolimab was administered to patients every 2 weeks at six dose levels: 0.01, 0.1, 0.3, 1.5, 3 and 10 mg/kg. Three dose-escalation patients achieved partial responses, one with hepatocellular carcinoma and two with cutaneous melanoma.

The study at large found these results: Low levels of normalized T-cell clonal expansion were also shown by some nonresponding patients. In partial responders in the 0.1-3.0 mg/kg groups, normalized peripheral clonal expansion was found to be among the lowest, especially among CD8+ T cells. Antigen specificity was not determined for the clonally expanded peripheral T cells. At doses of 0.1 to 3.0 mg/kg, clonal expansion of both CD4+ and CD8+ T cells in blood was seen between baseline and week 6. After ivuxolimab, more expanded clones were found on average in CD8+ T cells than in CD4+ T cells.

The germline V gene sets CDR1 to SGDLS and CDR2 to YYNGEE. The CDR3 holds 15 amino acids from the cysteine to the phenylalanine. The sequence is cut down to CDR3 DNA, 45 bases in frame from base 1. Cut back by 4 bases and 6 bases, the V and J ends lie 18 bases apart. The trial excluded patients who had a history of autoimmune disease or were on systemic immunosuppression. In every dose cohort, peripheral blood was drawn for TCR sequencing at baseline, cycle 4 day 1, and cycle 7 day 1. Samples were obtained from an open-label, multicenter, first-in-human phase I dose-escalation trial of ivuxolimab. The trial enrolled adults with locally advanced or metastatic head and neck squamous cell, hepatocellular, melanoma or renal cell carcinoma. Before TCR sequencing, CD4+ T cells and CD8+ T cells from peripheral blood were sorted into separate populations. Notes on this clone: No cognate antigen has been identified for it. Per-nucleotide qualities are absent, and no much larger clonotype sits a single base away.

To sequence the TCRbeta CDR3 region, genomic DNA was isolated from the sorted cells. TCRbeta CDR3 regions were sequenced using the immunoSEQ Assay. Held by TCRdb, this immuneACCESS table contains in-frame sequences only and omits some clones. Under half of the omission traces to an unresolved V gene where checked; the cause of the rest is unknown. The sample table shows 78,000 or so clones, and roughly 92% are seen once. The ten largest clones capture 0.44% of the sample. This receptor was taken from an adult with an advanced solid tumor such as melanoma, head and neck, liver or kidney cancer. The chain links TRBV9 with TRBJ2-3; there is no confident call for the D gene. This material consisted of CD4+ or CD8+ T cells sorted from blood, taken in a trial of the OX40 agonist ivuxolimab. Read as DNA, the sequence is TGTGCCAGCAGCCCCGGACCCCAACCGACCGATACGCAGTATTTT. It translates as CASSPGPQPTDTQYF.